Listed below are T cell receptor beta chains from one sample, sequenced in a study of lymphopenia after photon versus proton radiotherapy. Sequencing used immunoSEQ multiplex PCR; TCRdb keeps in-frame clones, though not all of them. Of some 4,700 clones listed, 67% are singletons. The source was peripheral blood, collected from a patient treated with proton-based radiotherapy. The receptors shown here come from an elderly man with esophageal cancer. Each CDR3 is given with its conserved first and last residue. A D gene is named only where the DNA matches it firmly. Size is stated for part of the rows, as once, few or many counts, or as a class when the clone is expanded.

>TRBV19|-|TRBD1|TRBJ2-2
TGTGCCAGTAGTGTCATGACAGGGCTCGCCGGGGAGCTGTTTTTT
CASSVMTGLAGELFF
>TRBV7-2|-|-|TRBJ1-5
TGTGCCAGCAGTCATGCAGGGATAAGCAATCAGCCCCAGCATTTT
CASSHAGISNQPQHF
>TRBV7-9|-|-|TRBJ2-5
TGTGCCAGCAGCTTAATTGAGGTGGACTCACAAGAGACCCAGTACTTC
CASSLIEVDSQETQYF
>TRBV10-2|-|-|TRBJ1-1
TGCGCCAGCACCTCAGTCGGGGGCGCGACTGAAGCTTTCTTT
CASTSVGGATEAFF
>TRBV4-3|-|TRBD1|TRBJ2-7
TGCGCCAGCAGCCAAGCCGGGACAGGGAGTAGCTACGAGCAGTACTTC
CASSQAGTGSSYEQYF
>TRBV28|-|-|TRBJ2-5
TGTGCCAGCAGTACCGGACTGGGCCAAGAGACCCAGTACTTC
CASSTGLGQETQYF
>TRBV4-2|-|TRBD2|TRBJ2-5
TGTGCCAGCAGCCAACTAGCGGGGGGGCTGTTAGAGACCCAGTACTTC
CASSQLAGGLLETQYF
>TRBV28|-|-|TRBJ1-5
TGTGCCAGCATCTCGGGGGCGGTAAGCAATCAGCCCCAGCATTTT
CASISGAVSNQPQHF
>TRBV4-3|-|TRBD2|TRBJ2-7
TGCGCCAGCAGCCAGGCTACTAGCGGGGGCAGGGACGAGCAGTACTTC
CASSQATSGGRDEQYF
>TRBV7-6|-|-|TRBJ2-7
TGTGCCAGCAATCGTAGACAGGCCCCCTACGAGCAGTACTTC
CASNRRQAPYEQYF
>TRBV7-2|-|-|TRBJ2-3
TGTGCCAGCAGCTTAGGAGGGGGGGCAACAGATACGCAGTATTTT
CASSLGGGATDTQYF
>TRBV21-1|-|-|TRBJ1-4
TGTGCCAGCAGGGGAGCCATAGCTACAAGGTCATATGAAAAACTGTTTTTT
CASRGAIATRSYEKLFF
>TRBV13|-|TRBD2|TRBJ2-3
TGTGCCAGCAGCCTAGGACTAGCGGGGGGGCCGGAGACAGATACGCAGTATTTT
CASSLGLAGGPETDTQYF
>TRBV15|-|-|TRBJ1-6
TGTGCCACCAGCAGAGCCGTAAATTCACCCCTCCACTTT
CATSRAVNSPLHF
>TRBV7-9|-|TRBD2|TRBJ2-3
TGTGCCAGCAGCGCGACTAGCGGATACACAGATACGCAGTATTTT
CASSATSGYTDTQYF
>TRBV29-1|-|-|TRBJ2-5
TGCACCCACCCTAGTGGGCAAGAGACCCAGTACTTC
CTHPSGQETQYF
>TRBV6-6|-|TRBD1|TRBJ1-3
TGTGCCAGCAGGCCGGGACAGGGGTTCTTTGGAAACACCATATATTTT
CASRPGQGFFGNTIYF
>TRBV9|once|-|TRBJ1-4
TGTGCCAGCAGCGTGGGCCCTGGGGGTGAAAAACTGTTTTTT
CASSVGPGGEKLFF
>TRBV27|-|TRBD1|TRBJ2-2
TGTGCCAGCAGTTTATTCGGCAGGAAGGGGACAGGAGGGATCGGGGAGCTGTTTTTT
CASSLFGRKGTGGIGELFF
>TRBV9|-|-|TRBJ2-5
TGTGCCAGCAGCCGCGAAGGGACCCGCAGGGAAGAGACCCAGTACTTC
CASSREGTRREETQYF
>TRBV9|few|-|TRBJ1-1
TGTGCCAGCAGCGCACCTGACAGGTCGACTGAAGCTTTCTTT
CASSAPDRSTEAFF
>TRBV12-5|-|TRBD1|TRBJ2-1
TGTGCTAGTGGTTTGGTACAGGGGTACACCACCGGTGAGCAGTTCTTC
CASGLVQGYTTGEQFF
>TRBV7-9|-|-|TRBJ1-1
TGTGCCAGCAGCTTAGGGGTTATGAACACTGAAGCTTTCTTT
CASSLGVMNTEAFF
>TRBV28|-|-|TRBJ1-5
TGTGCCAGCAGGATCGGGAGGGCGGCTTTAGGTCAGCCCCAGCATTTT
CASRIGRAALGQPQHF
>TRBV11-3|few|TRBD2|TRBJ2-3
TGTGCCAGCAGCCTGGGGGGGAGCGGGGTCACAGATACGCAGTATTTT
CASSLGGSGVTDTQYF
>TRBV9|-|-|TRBJ2-2
TGTGCCAGCAGCGTAGTTGGACAGCCCACCGGGGAGCTGTTTTTT
CASSVVGQPTGELFF
>TRBV6-6|-|TRBD1|TRBJ2-7
TGTGCCAGCAGAACGGACAGGGTCTCCTACGAGCAGTACTTC
CASRTDRVSYEQYF
>TRBV5-1|-|TRBD1|TRBJ2-1
TGCGCCAGCAGCTTTTTGGGACAGGCAAACAATGAGCAGTTCTTC
CASSFLGQANNEQFF
>TRBV10-3|-|TRBD1|TRBJ1-5
TGTGCCATCAGCGGCGGGACAGGGGGTGTAGGTCAGCCCCAGCATTTT
CAISGGTGGVGQPQHF
>TRBV5-6|-|TRBD1|TRBJ2-7
TGTGCCAGCAGCGCCGGACAGGTATTTTCCTACGAGCAGTACTTC
CASSAGQVFSYEQYF
>TRBV25-1|-|TRBD1|TRBJ1-1
TGTGCCAGCAGTGCGACAGGGGGAAAGGGCATGAACACTGAAGCTTTCTTT
CASSATGGKGMNTEAFF
>TRBV27|-|-|TRBJ2-7
TGTGCCAGCAGTTTAGGAGGGATCCCTTACGAGCAGTACTTC
CASSLGGIPYEQYF
>TRBV7-3|-|TRBD2|TRBJ2-1
TGTGCCAGCAGCTTAACCCTAGCGGGGGGGCCGTTGAATGAGCAGTTCTTC
CASSLTLAGGPLNEQFF
>TRBV27|-|-|TRBJ1-2
TGTGCCAGCAGTTCTCTACAGGAAATGGGCTACACCTTC
CASSSLQEMGYTF
>TRBV9|-|-|TRBJ1-3
TGTGCCAGCAGCGTAGCGGGGGTTGGAAACACCATATATTTT
CASSVAGVGNTIYF
>TRBV29-1|-|-|TRBJ2-1
TGCAGCGTCCGACAATTCTTAAACAATGAGCAGTTCTTC
CSVRQFLNNEQFF
>TRBV10-2|-|-|TRBJ1-1
TGCGCCAGCACCTTAGACGGTATGAACACTGAAGCTTTCTTT
CASTLDGMNTEAFF
>TRBV11-1|once|-|TRBJ1-2
TGTGCCAGCAGCCCCCCGGGACCTTATGGCTACACCTTC
CASSPPGPYGYTF
>TRBV6-1|-|TRBD1|TRBJ2-7
TGTGCCAGCAGCATCGGGACAGGGGTCTACGAGCAGTACTTC
CASSIGTGVYEQYF
>TRBV21-1|few|-|TRBJ1-5
TGTGCCAGCACTCCCGCGGGAGGGGGCGATGGCAATCAGCCCCAGCATTTT
CASTPAGGGDGNQPQHF
>TRBV7-3|-|TRBD2|TRBJ2-2
TGTGCCAGCAGCCCCTCCCCGGGACTAGCGGGGGGGCTAAACCGGGGAGCTGTTTTT
CASSPSPGLAGGLNRGAVF
>TRBV19|-|TRBD1|TRBJ2-3
TGTGCCAGTAGTCTGGGACAGGTCACAGATACGCAGTATTTT
CASSLGQVTDTQYF